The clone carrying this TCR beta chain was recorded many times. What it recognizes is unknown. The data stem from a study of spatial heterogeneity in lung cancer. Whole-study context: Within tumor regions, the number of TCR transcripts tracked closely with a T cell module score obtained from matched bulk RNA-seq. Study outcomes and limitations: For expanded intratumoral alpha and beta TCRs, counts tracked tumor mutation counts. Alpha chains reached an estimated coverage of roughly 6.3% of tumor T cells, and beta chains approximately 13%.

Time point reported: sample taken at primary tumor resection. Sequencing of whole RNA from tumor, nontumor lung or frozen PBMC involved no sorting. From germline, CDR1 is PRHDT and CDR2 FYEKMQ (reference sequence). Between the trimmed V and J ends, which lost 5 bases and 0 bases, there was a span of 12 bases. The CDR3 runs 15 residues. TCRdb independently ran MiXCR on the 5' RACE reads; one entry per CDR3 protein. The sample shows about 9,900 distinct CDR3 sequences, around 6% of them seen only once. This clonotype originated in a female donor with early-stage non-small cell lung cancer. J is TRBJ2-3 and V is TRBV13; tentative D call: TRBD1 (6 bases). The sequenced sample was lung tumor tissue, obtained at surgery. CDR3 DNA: TGTGCCAGCAGCACCGGACAGTCTAGCACAGATACGCAGTATTTT. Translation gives CASSTGQSSTDTQYF.